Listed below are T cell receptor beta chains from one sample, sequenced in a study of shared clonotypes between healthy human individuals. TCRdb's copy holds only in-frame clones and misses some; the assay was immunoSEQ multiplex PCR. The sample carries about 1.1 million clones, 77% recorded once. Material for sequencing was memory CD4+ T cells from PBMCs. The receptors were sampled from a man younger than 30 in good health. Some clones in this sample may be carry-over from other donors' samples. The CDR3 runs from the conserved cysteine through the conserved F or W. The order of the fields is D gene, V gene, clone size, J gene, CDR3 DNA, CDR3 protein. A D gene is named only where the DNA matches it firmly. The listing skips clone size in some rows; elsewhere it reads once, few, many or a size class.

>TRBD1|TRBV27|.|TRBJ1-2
TGTGCCAGCAGTTTTTGGGACAGGGGTTATGGCTACACCTTC
CASSFWDRGYGYTF
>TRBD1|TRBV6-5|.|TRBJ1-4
TGTGCCAGCAGTTACAAAGGGACAGGGTATGAAAAACTGTTTTTT
CASSYKGTGYEKLFF
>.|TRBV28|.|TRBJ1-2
TGTGCCAGCAGTCAGGAAGGGGTGGAGGGCTACACCTTC
CASSQEGVEGYTF
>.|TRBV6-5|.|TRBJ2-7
TGTGCCAGCAGTAGAGGACTGAGGAGCTCCTACGAGCAGTACTTC
CASSRGLRSSYEQYF
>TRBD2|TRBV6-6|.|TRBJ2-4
TGTGCCAGCAGTAGGACTAGCGGGAGGAACATTCAGTACTTC
CASSRTSGRNIQYF
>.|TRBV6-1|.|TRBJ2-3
TGTGCCAGCAGTGAAGGTATGGGGAGTGGTACGCAGTATTTT
CASSEGMGSGTQYF
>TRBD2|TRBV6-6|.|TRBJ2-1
TGTGCCAGCAGCCCACTAGCGGGAGGCGGAAATGAGCAGTTCTTC
CASSPLAGGGNEQFF
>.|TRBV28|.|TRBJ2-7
TGTGCCAGCAGCTCAGGGAGCTCCTACGAGCAGTACTTC
CASSSGSSYEQYF
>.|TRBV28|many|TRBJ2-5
TGTGCCAGCTGTAACGAAGGGACCCAGTACTTC
CASCNEGTQYF
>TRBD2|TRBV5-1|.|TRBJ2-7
TGCGCCAGCAGCTTGGGGTCAACGGGAGGAGGATACGAGCAGTACTTC
CASSLGSTGGGYEQYF
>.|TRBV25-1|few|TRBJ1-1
TGTGCCAGCAGTGAAGGGGCTGAAGCTTTCTTT
CASSEGAEAFF
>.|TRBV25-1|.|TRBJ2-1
TGTGCCAGCAGTGATTTTGACGGGAGAGGGCCCTACAATGAGCAGTTCTTC
CASSDFDGRGPYNEQFF
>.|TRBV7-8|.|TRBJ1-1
TGTGCCAGCAGCTCACAGGGTCTCATGAACACTGAAGCTTTCTTT
CASSSQGLMNTEAFF
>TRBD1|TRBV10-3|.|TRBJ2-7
TGTGCCATCAGAACCGGGACAGGGGTGTACGAGCAGTACTTC
CAIRTGTGVYEQYF
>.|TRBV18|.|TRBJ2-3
TGTGCCAGCTCACCACCACGGGTAAAGAGCACAGATACGCAGTATTTT
CASSPPRVKSTDTQYF
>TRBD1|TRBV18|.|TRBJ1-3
TGTGCCAGCTCACCAGGACAGGGATCTGGAAACACCATATATTTT
CASSPGQGSGNTIYF
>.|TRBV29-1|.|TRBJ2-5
TGCAGCGCACGGGGGACGACCCAGTACTTC
CSARGTTQYF
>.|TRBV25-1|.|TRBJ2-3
TGTGCCAGCAGGGACTCAGGGGGGAGCACAGATACGCAGTATTTT
CASRDSGGSTDTQYF
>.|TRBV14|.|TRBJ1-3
TGTGCCAGCAGCCAAGATGCTGGAAACACCATATATTTT
CASSQDAGNTIYF
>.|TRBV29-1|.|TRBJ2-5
TGCAGCGTTGAAGCTTCTAGGGAGACCCAGTACTTC
CSVEASRETQYF
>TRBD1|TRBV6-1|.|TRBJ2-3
TGTGCCAGCAGTGAAGGGACAGGGGGCTGGACAGATACGCAGTATTTT
CASSEGTGGWTDTQYF
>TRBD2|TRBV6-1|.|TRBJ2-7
TGTGCCAGCAGGACTAGCGGGGTCTCCTACGAGCAGTACTTC
CASRTSGVSYEQYF
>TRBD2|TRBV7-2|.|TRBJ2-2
TGTGCCAGCAGCTTACCCGGGAGGACCGGGGAGCTGTTTTTT
CASSLPGRTGELFF
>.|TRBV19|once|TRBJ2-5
TGTGCCAGTAGTACCCGCAGGGGCGAGGAGACCCAGTACTTC
CASSTRRGEETQYF
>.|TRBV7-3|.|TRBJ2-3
TGTGCCAGCAGCTTAATGGGGGCAACAGATACGCAGTATTTT
CASSLMGATDTQYF
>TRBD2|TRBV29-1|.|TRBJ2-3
TGCAGCGTTGACCCCACACTAGCGGGGGCCACAGATACGCAGTATTTT
CSVDPTLAGATDTQYF
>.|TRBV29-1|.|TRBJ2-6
TGCAGCGTTGAAGGGGGAAACGGGGCCAACGTCCTGACTTTC
CSVEGGNGANVLTF